This TCR beta chain was sequenced during a study of beta chain features in type 1 diabetes. Study outcomes and limitations: Comparison showed that naive, central memory and Treg TCRB repertoires appeared more similar among patients than among healthy donors. For type 1 diabetes patients, VDJ junctions showed fewer insertions and more deletions.

This clone was counted only a few times. Its antigen is not known. Based on CD45RO/CCR7/CD25/CD127/CD95/CD27, CD4+ regulatory, stem cell-like memory, naive and central memory cells were sorted. Each population that was sorted was more than 98% pure. The investigators reverse transcribed all of the isolated RNA, so they sequenced expressed TCRB transcripts. Method: immunoSEQ multiplex PCR; TCRdb's copy keeps in-frame clones and lacks some. This table has some 410,000 clones, approximately 15% appearing once. Specimen: naive CD4+ T cells from blood. The clonotype comes from a man in his thirties or forties in good health.

CDR3 in amino acids: CSVELQGTINIQYF. For the CDR3, the DNA is TGCAGCGTTGAACTCCAGGGGACGATAAACATTCAGTACTTC. This chain connects TRBV29-1 to TRBJ2-4; tentative D call: TRBD1 (6 bases). The germline gives CDR1 SQVTM, CDR2 ANQGSEA. V dropped 2 bases and J dropped 6 bases, with 14 bases sitting between them. The CDR3 is 14 residues long.